Each of the 5 T cell receptor beta chains below was sequenced from the same sample in a study of T cells in Graves' hyperthyroidism and ophthalmopathy. The source material, RNA transcripts, was used to amplify TCR beta CDR3 regions. HTBI primers drove first-round RT-PCR of the TCR CDR3. TCRdb recomputed calls from the multiplex PCR reads with MiXCR, one row per CDR3 protein. The data show fewer than 550,000 distinct CDR3 sequences, with roughly 25% seen just once and 11% held by the top ten. Sequenced: blood. Receptors originate from a woman aged 25 to 39 with Graves' ophthalmopathy.

The chain combines TRBV7-3 with TRBJ1-1; D not certain. Germline V gene sequence: CDR1 SGHTA, CDR2 FQGTGA. This CDR3 has 13 residues. Trimming left V 5 bases short and J 8 bases short, with 15 bases between. The CDR3 region has the DNA TGTGCCAGCAGCCCTCGTTGGGGAGGGGAAGCTTTCTTT. This gives the protein CASSPRWGGEAFF. Drawing the rest from reference TRBV7-3 and TRBJ1-1, the complete variable domain is GAGVSQTPSNKVTEKGKYVELRCDPISGHTALYWYRQSLGQGPEFLIYFQGTGAADDSGLPNDRFFAVRPEGSVSTLKIQRTERGDSAVYLCASSPRWGGEAFFGQGTRLTVV.

The chain is built from TRBV14 and TRBJ1-1; a weak D match, TRBD1 (5 bases). The CDR3 is made up of 14 amino acids. The V end was cut by 4 bases, the J end by 4 bases, with 13 bases between. CDR1 and CDR2 from the germline V gene are SGHDN and FVKESK. Here the CDR3 DNA reads TGTGCCAGCAGCCGTTGGGGGTTGGTCACTGAAGCTTTCTTT. It translates to CASSRWGLVTEAFF.

The chain employs TRBV12-3 or TRBV12-4 and TRBJ2-7; 12 bases match TRBD1. V dropped 4 bases and J dropped 3; count of bases not matched to a gene: 7. The length of the CDR3 is 16 residues. The CDR3 DNA reads as TGTGCCAGCAGTTCCGGGACAGGGGGCCTCTTCTACGAGCAGTACTTC. Its translation is CASSSGTGGLFYEQYF.

This clonotype was detected only once. The chain links TRBV28 to TRBJ1-2, with unresolved D. The CDR3 runs 15 residues. V was pared by 1 base and J by 4 bases, with 13 bases between. The germline V gene encodes CDR1 MDHEN and CDR2 SYDVKM. As DNA, the CDR3 is TGTGCCAGCAGTTTATTGGTCAGCCGTGGCTATGGCTACACCTTC. This encodes CASSLLVSRGYGYTF.

This clonotype was recorded at least ten times. The V call is TRBV28, the J call TRBJ2-7; D uncertain. Looked up from germline, CDR1 is MDHEN and CDR2 is SYDVKM. This CDR3 is built from 13 residues. Deletions cut 5 bases from V and 6 bases from J, with 14 bases between. Here the CDR3 reads CASSLRSGPEQYF. The CDR3 nucleotides read TGTGCCAGCAGTCTCAGGTCGGGCCCCGAGCAGTACTTC.